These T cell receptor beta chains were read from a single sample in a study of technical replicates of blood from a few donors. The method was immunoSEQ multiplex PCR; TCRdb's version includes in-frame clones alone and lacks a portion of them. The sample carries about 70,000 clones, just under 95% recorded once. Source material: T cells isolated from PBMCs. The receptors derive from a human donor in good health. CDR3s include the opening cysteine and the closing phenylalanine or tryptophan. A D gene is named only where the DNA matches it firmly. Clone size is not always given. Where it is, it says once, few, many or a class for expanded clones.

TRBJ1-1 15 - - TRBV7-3 CASSLTSGQNTEAFF TGTGCCAGCAGCTTAACATCCGGACAGAACACTGAAGCTTTCTTT
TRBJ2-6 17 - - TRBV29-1 CSVLTLVQHSGANVLTF TGCAGCGTCCTGACGCTAGTTCAGCACTCCGGGGCCAACGTCCTGACTTTC
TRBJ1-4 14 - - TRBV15 CAVSGISTNEKLFF TGTGCCGTTTCAGGGATCTCAACTAATGAAAAACTGTTTTTT
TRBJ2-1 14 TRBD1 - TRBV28 CASSPGQVYNEQFF TGTGCCAGCAGTCCCGGACAGGTCTACAATGAGCAGTTCTTC
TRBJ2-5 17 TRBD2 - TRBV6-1 CASSEAAWEGNQETQYF TGTGCCAGCAGTGAAGCGGCCTGGGAGGGAAACCAAGAGACCCAGTACTTC
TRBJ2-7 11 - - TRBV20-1 CSARGGNEQYF TGCAGTGCTAGAGGCGGCAACGAGCAGTACTTC
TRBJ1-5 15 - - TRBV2 CASRGSGNSNQPQHF TGTGCCAGCAGAGGATCAGGTAATAGCAATCAGCCCCAGCATTTT
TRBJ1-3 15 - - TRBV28 CASSLAGYSGNTIYF TGTGCCAGCAGTTTAGCGGGGTACTCTGGAAACACCATATATTTT
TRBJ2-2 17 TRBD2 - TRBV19 CASSILSRGSFGGELFF TGTGCCAGTAGTATATTATCCCGCGGGAGTTTCGGCGGGGAGCTGTTTTTT
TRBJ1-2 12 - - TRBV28 CASSEDLGGYTF TGTGCCAGCAGTGAGGACTTAGGTGGCTACACCTTC
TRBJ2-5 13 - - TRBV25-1 CASSGGDQETQYF TGTGCCAGCAGTGGGGGGGACCAAGAGACCCAGTACTTC
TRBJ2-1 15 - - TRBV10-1 CASSESGAPGNEQFF TGCGCCAGCAGTGAGTCAGGGGCCCCAGGAAATGAGCAGTTCTTC
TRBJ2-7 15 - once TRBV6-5 CASSYGYREVYEQYF TGTGCCAGCAGTTACGGCTATAGGGAGGTCTACGAGCAGTACTTC
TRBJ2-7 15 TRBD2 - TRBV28 CASTRLGLAVYEQYF TGTGCCAGCACCCGACTCGGACTAGCGGTCTACGAGCAGTACTTC
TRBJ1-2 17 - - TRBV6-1 CASSEAFNLGAIYGYTF TGTGCCAGCAGTGAAGCTTTCAACCTAGGGGCCATCTATGGCTACACCTTC
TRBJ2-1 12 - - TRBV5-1 CASRGRYGEQFF TGCGCCAGCAGGGGCAGGTATGGTGAGCAGTTCTTC
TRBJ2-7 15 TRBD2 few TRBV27 CASSSPLSREDEQYF TGTGCCAGCAGTTCGCCTCTGTCGCGGGAGGACGAGCAGTACTTC
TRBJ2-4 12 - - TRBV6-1 CASIVEEGIQYF TGTGCCAGCATTGTAGAGGAGGGCATTCAGTACTTC
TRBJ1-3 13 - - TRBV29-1 CSVDADLSRTIYF TGCAGCGTTGATGCGGATCTGTCAAGAACCATATATTTT
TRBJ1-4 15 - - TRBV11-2 CASSSPREGDEKLFF TGTGCCAGCAGCTCCCCCCGGGAGGGAGATGAAAAACTGTTTTTT
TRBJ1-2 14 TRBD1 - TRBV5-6 CASSRTGVNYGYTF TGTGCCAGCAGCCGGACAGGGGTTAACTATGGCTACACCTTC
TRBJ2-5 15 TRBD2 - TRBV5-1 CASSLGSGAQETQYF TGCGCCAGCAGCTTGGGTAGCGGGGCCCAAGAGACCCAGTACTTC
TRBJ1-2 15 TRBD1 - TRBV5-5 CASSLLTGANYGYTF TGTGCCAGCAGCTTACTGACAGGGGCTAACTATGGCTACACCTTC
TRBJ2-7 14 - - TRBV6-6 CASKVSPSSYEQYF TGTGCCAGCAAAGTTTCTCCTAGCTCCTACGAGCAGTACTTC
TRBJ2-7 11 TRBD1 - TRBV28 CASRDSYEQYF TGTGCCAGCCGGGACAGCTACGAGCAGTACTTC
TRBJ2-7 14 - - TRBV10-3 CAISEYNDGNEQYF TGTGCCATCAGTGAGTATAATGACGGGAACGAGCAGTACTTC
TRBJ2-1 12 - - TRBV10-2 CASSVRAGPSFF TGCGCCAGCAGTGTTCGAGCGGGCCCCTCATTCTTC
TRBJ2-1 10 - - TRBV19 CATGYNEQFF TGTGCCACGGGATACAATGAGCAGTTCTTC
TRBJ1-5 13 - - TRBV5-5 CASSLRGRQPQHF TGTGCCAGCAGCTTAAGGGGTAGGCAGCCCCAGCATTTT
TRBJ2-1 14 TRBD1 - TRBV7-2 CASSARGPYNEQFF TGTGCCAGCAGCGCAAGGGGGCCCTACAATGAGCAGTTCTTC
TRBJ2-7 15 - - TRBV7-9 CASSLIGADRAQQYF TGTGCCAGCAGCTTAATAGGAGCCGACAGAGCTCAGCAGTACTTC
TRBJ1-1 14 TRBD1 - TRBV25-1 CASSDHRGPTEAFF TGTGCCAGCAGTGATCACAGGGGGCCCACTGAAGCTTTCTTT
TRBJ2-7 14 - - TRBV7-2 CASSLVAVPYEQYF TGTGCCAGCAGCTTAGTGGCAGTTCCCTACGAGCAGTACTTC
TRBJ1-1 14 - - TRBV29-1 CSVENRDFGTEAFF TGCAGCGTTGAAAACAGGGATTTCGGCACTGAAGCTTTCTTT
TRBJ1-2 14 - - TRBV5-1 CASSLEGPGYGYTF TGCGCCAGCAGCTTGGAGGGGCCCGGGTATGGCTACACCTTC
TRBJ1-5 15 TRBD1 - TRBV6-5 CASSYSTGGNQPQHF TGTGCCAGCAGTTACTCGACAGGGGGCAATCAGCCCCAGCATTTT
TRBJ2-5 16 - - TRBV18 CASSPRNAANQETQYF TGTGCCAGCTCACCAAGGAACGCGGCTAACCAAGAGACCCAGTACTTC
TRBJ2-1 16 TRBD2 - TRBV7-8 CASSQPRGSSYNEQFF TGTGCCAGCAGCCAACCCCGCGGGAGCTCCTACAATGAGCAGTTCTTC
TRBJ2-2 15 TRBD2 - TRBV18 CASSQGLANTGELFF TGTGCCAGCTCACAAGGACTAGCAAACACCGGGGAGCTGTTTTTT
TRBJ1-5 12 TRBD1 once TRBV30 CAWQGAGQPQHF TGTGCCTGGCAGGGGGCTGGACAGCCCCAGCATTTT
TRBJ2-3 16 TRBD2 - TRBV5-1 CASSNQGLAATDTQYF TGCGCCAGCAGCAACCAGGGACTAGCGGCGACAGATACGCAGTATTTT
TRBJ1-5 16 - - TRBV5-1 CASKESGYRDDQPQHF TGCGCCAGCAAGGAAAGCGGCTACAGGGACGATCAGCCCCAGCATTTT
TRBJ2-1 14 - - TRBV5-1 CASSLVLADNEQFF TGCGCCAGCAGCTTGGTCTTAGCGGACAATGAGCAGTTCTTC
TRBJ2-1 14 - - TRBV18 CASSTKTGYNEQFF TGTGCCAGCTCAACGAAGACGGGGTACAATGAGCAGTTCTTC
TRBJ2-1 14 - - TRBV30 CAWSVTRGINEQFF TGTGCCTGGAGTGTCACTAGAGGAATCAATGAGCAGTTCTTC
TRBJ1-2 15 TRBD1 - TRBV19 CASSPGTGLNYGYTF TGTGCCAGTAGTCCCGGGACAGGGCTTAACTATGGCTACACCTTC
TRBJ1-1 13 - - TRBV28 CASTSLYNTEAFF TGTGCCAGCACTAGTTTGTATAACACTGAAGCTTTCTTT
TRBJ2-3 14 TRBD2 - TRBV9 CASSPTSGGEVEYF TGTGCCAGCAGCCCGACTAGCGGGGGGGAGGTGGAGTATTTT
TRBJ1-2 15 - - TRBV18 CASSPLEGANYGYTF TGTGCCAGCTCACCACTCGAGGGAGCTAACTATGGCTACACCTTC
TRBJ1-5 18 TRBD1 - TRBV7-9 CASSLDPRDRPIDQPQHF TGTGCCAGCAGCTTAGACCCCAGGGACAGGCCGATTGATCAGCCCCAGCATTTT
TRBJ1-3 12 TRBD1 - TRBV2 CASRDRVSAIYF TGTGCCAGCAGGGACAGGGTGTCCGCCATATATTTT
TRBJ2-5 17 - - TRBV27 CASSPRRAGQSQETQYF TGTGCCAGCAGCCCTAGGAGGGCGGGACAGTCCCAAGAGACCCAGTACTTC
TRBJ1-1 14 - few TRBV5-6 CASRTKGIETEAFF TGTGCCAGCAGAACCAAGGGGATCGAAACTGAAGCTTTCTTT
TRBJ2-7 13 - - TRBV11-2 CASSRYRDYEQYF TGTGCCAGCAGCCGGTATCGGGACTACGAGCAGTACTTC